These 21 T cell receptor beta chains share one sample of origin, sequenced in a study of T cells in localized non-small cell lung cancer. Some clones are missing from TCRdb's copy, which holds only in-frame ones; the method was immunoSEQ multiplex PCR. Among roughly 1,500 clones listed, around a quarter were seen once. The sample consisted of normal lung tissue next to the tumor, taken before any cancer treatment. These receptors all stem from an older male donor with stage II lung adenocarcinoma.

The chain couples TRBV10-2 to TRBJ2-7; TRBD1 matches at 12 bases. The germline V gene has CDR1 WSHSY and CDR2 SAAADI. The CDR3 loop spans 13 amino acids. The V and J ends lost 10 bases and 3 bases, in that order; junction bases with no gene match: 4. CDR3 sequence: CATGTGGFYEQYF. In nucleotides, the CDR3 is TGCGCCACGGGGACAGGGGGCTTCTACGAGCAGTACTTC.

The chain combines TRBV11-3 with TRBJ1-4, with unresolved D. V was cut by 5 bases and J by 0 bases, with 13 bases left in between. Germline V lookup: CDR1 SGHNT, CDR2 YENEEA. The CDR3 consists of 16 residues. CDR3 sequence reads: CASSPGEFATNEKLFF. DNA for the CDR3: TGTGCCAGCAGCCCCGGGGAGTTTGCAACTAATGAAAAACTGTTTTTT.

The CDR3 region is CASSPSGTNSPLHF. The DNA of the CDR3 is TGTGCCAGCAGCCCATCGGGCACTAATTCACCCCTCCACTTT. This chain uses TRBV6-8 with TRBJ1-6, with D unresolved. Germline CDR1 is MNHGY and CDR2 is SAAAGT. The CDR3 consists of 14 residues. The V gene lost 6 bases and the J gene lost 6 bases, with 12 bases spanning the gap.

This clone has more than one count but fewer than ten. The chain uses TRBV7-2 and TRBJ1-6; D gene uncertain. The CDR3 spans 13 residues. Between the trimmed V and J ends, which lost 7 bases and 7 bases, there was a span of 11 bases. In germline, CDR1 is SGHTA, CDR2 FQGNSA. The CDR3 sequence: CASTLDPNSPLHF. CDR3 DNA sequence: TGTGCCAGCACCCTCGACCCGAATTCACCCCTCCACTTT.

V gene TRBV19 combines with J gene TRBJ1-2; unclear D gene. The V and J ends lost 5 bases and 1 base respectively, with 14 bases between them. The CDR3 spans 15 residues. From germline, CDR1 is LNHDA and CDR2 SQIVND (reference sequence). For the CDR3, the DNA is TGTGCCAGTAGTCCATCTCGGTTCGGTAACTATGGCTACACCTTC. Its protein is CASSPSRFGNYGYTF. The variable domain in full, completed from reference TRBV19 and TRBJ1-2, reads DGGITQSPKYLFRKEGQNVTLSCEQNLNHDAMYWYRQDPGQGLRLIYYSQIVNDFQKGDIAEGYSVSREKKESFPLTVTSAQKNPTAFYLCASSPSRFGNYGYTFGSGTRLTVV.

This clone was observed a handful of times. The chain combines TRBV6-8 with TRBJ2-2; 12 positions agree with TRBD1. Germline assignment: CDR1 MNHGY and CDR2 SAAAGT. The CDR3 length is 17 residues. The ends lost 7 bases at V and 3 bases at J; junction bases unmatched: 9. CDR3 sequence reads: CASTRDRGPFYTGELFF. DNA for the CDR3: TGTGCCAGCACCCGGGACAGGGGGCCTTTTTACACCGGGGAGCTGTTTTTT.

This clone is classed as medium-sized. This chain connects TRBV6-8 to TRBJ2-7; possible D gene TRBD1, 6 bases. The CDR3 extends over 14 amino acids. V lost 6 bases, J lost 5 bases, and 17 bases lay in between. In germline, CDR1 is MNHGY, CDR2 SAAAGT. CDR3: CASSISGEEDEQYF. DNA of the CDR3: TGTGCCAGCAGCATTTCAGGGGAAGAAGACGAGCAGTACTTC.

The chain combines TRBV10-3 with TRBJ1-5; unclear D gene. Trimming removed 10 bases at V and 3 bases at J, with 16 bases between. CDR3 length equals 14 residues. Germline lookup yields CDR1 ENHRY and CDR2 SYGVKD. The DNA for the CDR3 is TGTGCCACCACGACGATCCGCGACAATCAGCCCCAGCATTTT. Its translation: CATTTIRDNQPQHF.

The rearrangement joins TRBV4-1 to TRBJ1-1; D is undetermined. Germline CDR1 and CDR2: MGHRA and YSYEKL. The CDR3 extends over 13 amino acids. Trimming cost V 2 bases and J 10 bases, with 14 bases left between them. CDR3 residues: CASSQSAGSGAFF. CDR3 nucleotides: TGCGCCAGCAGCCAATCAGCGGGCTCGGGAGCTTTCTTT.

Of note for this clone: One junction end disagrees with the germline gene, perhaps due to a read error. V gene TRBV6-8 combines with J gene TRBJ2-3, with 9 bases identical to TRBD2. The CDR3 has 15 amino acids. CDR1 and CDR2 from the germline V gene are MNHGY and SAAAGT. In DNA, the CDR3 is TGTGCCAGCAGTGACTCTGCGGGGGGGGGAGATACGCAGTATTTT. Translating it yields CASSDSAGGGDTQYF.

V is TRBV25-1 and J is TRBJ2-2; either TRBD1 or TRBD2 may supply D (5 bases each). Germline V gene lookup returns CDR1 MGHDK and CDR2 SYGVNS. CDR3 length equals 15 residues. Trimming left V 2 bases short and J 7 bases short, with 14 bases between. CDR3 coding DNA: TGTGCCAGCAGTGAACCCGGGGCACTGGGCGGGGAGCTGTTTTTT. This codes for CASSEPGALGGELFF.

This clone was counted only a few times. The chain is built from TRBV2 and TRBJ2-1; possible D gene TRBD2, 6 bases. V was cut by 8 bases and J by 6 bases, with 17 bases left in between. CDR1 is SNHLY and CDR2 is FYNNEI in the germline V gene. The CDR3 has 14 residues. The CDR3, as DNA: TGTGCCAGCGGCATGCTGCCGGGAGCCAATGAGCAGTTCTTC. Translation gives CASGMLPGANEQFF.

This clone was seen a handful of times. The chain couples TRBV5-1 to TRBJ2-5; D ambiguous. V was shortened by 2 bases and J by 5 bases, with 13 bases between the two germline ends. This CDR3 has 14 residues. Germline CDR1 and CDR2: SGHRS and YFSETQ. As DNA, the CDR3 is TGCGCCAGCAGCTTCTCGGACCCCAGGGAGACCCAGTACTTC. Amino acids: CASSFSDPRETQYF.

In its sample, this clone was seen a few times. The chain joins TRBV9 to TRBJ2-3; 7 positions agree with TRBD2. CDR1 SGDLS and CDR2 YYNGEE come from the germline V gene. The junction had 1 base not matched to a gene; V was cut back by 3 bases and J by 6 bases. The CDR3 contains 12 residues. CDR3 protein: CASSGEGDTQYF. CDR3 nucleotide sequence: TGTGCCAGCAGCGGGGAGGGGGATACGCAGTATTTT.

This clone is labeled as large. V and J are TRBV30 and TRBJ2-3; D is uncertain. Germline V CDR1 and CDR2: GTSNPN, SVGIG (reference sequence). Trimming removed 2 bases at V and 0 bases at J, with 12 bases between. The CDR3 totals 15 residues. The CDR3 spells CAWSLKATSTDTQYF. The CDR3, as DNA: TGTGCCTGGAGTCTGAAGGCGACTAGCACAGATACGCAGTATTTT.

The J gene is TRBJ2-2, the V gene TRBV11-3; D possibly uses TRBD1 or TRBD2 (5 bases each). This CDR3 comprises 17 residues. Trimming removed 1 base from V and 6 bases from J, with 18 bases in between. CDR1 and CDR2 (germline): SGHNT, YENEEA. In nucleotides, the CDR3 is TGTGCCAGCAGCTTAGGTTCCGGGACGGTGAAGTCCGGGGAGCTGTTTTTT. It specifies CASSLGSGTVKSGELFF.

This clone turned up a few times. CDR3 coding DNA: TGTGCCAGCAGTGACGTGGGTGTTAATGAAAAACTGTTTTTT. Residues: CASSDVGVNEKLFF. The chain recombines TRBV6-8 with TRBJ1-4, with no clear D. With 5 bases removed from V and 4 bases from J, the gap between germline ends came to 11 bases. The CDR3 consists of 14 residues. The germline V gene encodes CDR1 MNHGY and CDR2 SAAAGT.

This clone is labeled medium-sized. The CDR3 loop is CASSPRTVSQDTEAFF. The DNA of the CDR3 is TGTGCCAGCAGTCCCCGGACAGTTTCTCAGGACACTGAAGCTTTCTTT. This rearrangement joins TRBV6-8 to TRBJ1-1; tentatively, D is TRBD1 (6 bases). The V end lost 5 bases, the J end lost 3 bases, and 19 bases lay between the germline ends. There are 16 residues in the CDR3. The germline gives CDR1 MNHGY, CDR2 SAAAGT.

This clone has more than one count but fewer than ten. The chain couples TRBV12-5 to TRBJ1-1; possible D gene TRBD1, 5 bases. Between the trimmed V and J ends, which lost 1 base and 0 bases, there was a span of 6 bases. This CDR3 is built from 14 residues. Germline V CDR1 and CDR2: LGHNT, FRNRAP. The CDR3 region is CASGLEGMNTEAFF. CDR3 nucleotides: TGTGCTAGTGGTTTGGAGGGGATGAACACTGAAGCTTTCTTT.

V and J are TRBV11-3 and TRBJ2-5; possible D gene TRBD2, 7 bases. Between the trimmed V and J ends, which lost 5 bases and 4 bases, there was a span of 17 bases. This CDR3 spans 15 amino acids. The V gene's germline CDR1 is SGHNT and CDR2 YENEEA. CDR3 coding DNA: TGTGCCAGCAGCGCATATCCCCGGGGGGCAGAGACCCAGTACTTC. Its protein product is CASSAYPRGAETQYF.

The chain employs TRBV7-6 and TRBJ1-2; 10 bases align to TRBD1. Losses at the gene ends were 6 bases for V and 7 bases for J; bases not matched to a gene: 8. This CDR3 region has 14 residues. The germline gives CDR1 SGHVS, CDR2 FNYEAQ. This CDR3 is CASSFVTGGGGYTF. In DNA form, the CDR3 reads TGTGCCAGCAGTTTTGTGACAGGGGGCGGTGGCTACACCTTC. The full variable domain, its missing parts supplied by reference TRBV7-6 and TRBJ1-2, is GAGVSQSPRYKVTKRGQDVALRCDPISGHVSLYWYRQALGQGPEFLTYFNYEAQQDKSGLPNDRFSAERPEGSISTLTIQRTEQRDSAMYRCASSFVTGGGGYTFGSGTRLTVV.